Listed below are T cell receptor beta chains from one sample, sequenced in a study of T cell responses to AZD1222 COVID-19 vaccine. Measured with immunoSEQ multiplex PCR; TCRdb has only the in-frame clones, and not every one. Among 100,000 to 150,000 clones, 85% to 90% were seen once, and the ten largest hold approximately 28%. The sample here was peripheral blood, taken on day 0 of AZD1222 vaccination. These receptors originate from an adult in good health. Both conserved end residues are part of each CDR3. D genes are given only for firm matches. Clone size is shown for a subset of rows, as once, few, many or a class of expanded clone.

d_gene,j_gene,abundance,v_gene,CDR3aa,CDR3nt
TRBD1,TRBJ1-2,.,TRBV7-9,CASSPGTAYGYTF,TGTGCCAGCAGCCCCGGGACAGCTTATGGCTACACCTTC
.,TRBJ2-7,.,TRBV6-5,CATRGGSEQYF,TGTGCCACCAGGGGGGGCAGCGAGCAGTACTTC
TRBD1,TRBJ2-3,.,TRBV24-1,CATGGTGGSDTQYF,TGTGCCACCGGGGGGACAGGGGGCAGCGATACGCAGTATTTT
TRBD1,TRBJ2-2,.,TRBV7-8,CASSLGGQGTNTGELFF,TGTGCCAGCAGCCTGGGCGGACAGGGCACGAACACCGGGGAGCTGTTTTTT
.,TRBJ1-1,.,TRBV16,CASSQSPGSNTEAFF,TGTGCCAGCAGCCAATCTCCCGGATCGAACACTGAAGCTTTCTTT
TRBD1,TRBJ1-2,.,TRBV27,CASSFRRTGGYGYTF,TGTGCCAGCAGTTTTCGAAGGACAGGGGGATATGGCTACACCTTC
.,TRBJ2-1,.,TRBV6-2/TRBV6-3,CASSQPGYNEQFF,TGTGCCAGCAGTCAGCCCGGTTACAATGAGCAGTTCTTC
TRBD1,TRBJ1-5,.,TRBV19,CASSKQGDVKPQHF,TGTGCCAGTAGTAAACAGGGGGACGTGAAGCCCCAGCATTTT
.,TRBJ1-1,.,TRBV19,CASSTGRTPTEAFF,TGTGCCAGTAGTACTGGCCGGACACCCACTGAAGCTTTCTTT
.,TRBJ2-3,.,TRBV2,CASGDNTDTQYF,TGTGCCAGTGGGGACAACACAGATACGCAGTATTTT
.,TRBJ1-6,.,TRBV11-2,CASSSRMINSPLHF,TGTGCCAGCAGCTCCCGGATGATTAATTCACCCCTCCACTTT
.,TRBJ2-2,.,TRBV18,CASSLGQTTGELFF,TGTGCCAGCTCACTCGGACAGACCACCGGGGAGCTGTTTTTT
TRBD2,TRBJ2-1,.,TRBV29-1,CSVLAGGPNEQFF,TGCAGCGTATTAGCGGGAGGGCCGAATGAGCAGTTCTTC
TRBD2,TRBJ2-1,once,TRBV18,CASSGTSYSYNEQFF,TGTGCCAGCTCAGGGACTAGCTATTCCTACAATGAGCAGTTCTTC